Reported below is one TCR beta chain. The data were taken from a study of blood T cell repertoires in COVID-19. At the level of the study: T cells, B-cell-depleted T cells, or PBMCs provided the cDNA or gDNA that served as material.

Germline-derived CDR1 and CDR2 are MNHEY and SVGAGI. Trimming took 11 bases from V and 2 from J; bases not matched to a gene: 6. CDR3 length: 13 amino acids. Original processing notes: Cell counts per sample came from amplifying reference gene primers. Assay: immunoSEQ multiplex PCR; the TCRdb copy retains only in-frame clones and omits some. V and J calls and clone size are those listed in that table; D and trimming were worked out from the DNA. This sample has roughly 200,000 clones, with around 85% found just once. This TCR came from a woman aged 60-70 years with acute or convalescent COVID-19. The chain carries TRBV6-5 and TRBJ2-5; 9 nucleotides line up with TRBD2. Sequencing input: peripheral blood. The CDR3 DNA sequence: TGTGCCGTGAGGCTAGCGGGACAAGAGACCCAGTACTTC. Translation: CAVRLAGQETQYF.